This T cell receptor beta chain is drawn from a study of T cells after yellow fever vaccination. Study overall: Those fractions that held only low numbers of cells were prepared using the SMART-Seq v4 Ultra Low Input RNA kit. Notes on the study in general: Compared with primary, the secondary response was weaker and peaked at day 5, not 15. The study re-detected most primary-vaccination clones after the booster (approximately 96% CD4, approximately 88% CD8).

This clonotype was observed a few times. As yet, its antigen is unknown. In making TCR cDNA, 5'RACE template switching added a universal primer site and UMIs to it. TCRdb re-called the 5' RACE reads with MiXCR, one entry per CDR3 protein. In the table there are 120,000 or so distinct CDR3 sequences, about 8.8% of which are singletons. Trimming shortened V by 6 bases and J by 0 bases, and 12 bases separated the two germline ends. Per the germline V gene, CDR1 is LNHDA and CDR2 is SQIVND (reference sequence). The CDR3 contains 15 residues. V usage is TRBV19 and J usage is TRBJ2-1; weak D call: TRBD2 (6 bases). The specimen comprised CD8+ T cells sorted from PBMCs, sampled on the day of the yellow fever booster vaccination. This TCR came from a man aged 18 to 30 who received the YFV17D yellow fever vaccine. CDR3 protein: CASRVSGSSYNEQFF. CDR3 DNA: TGTGCCAGTAGGGTTAGCGGAAGCTCCTACAATGAGCAGTTCTTC.